The text below deals with one T cell receptor (beta chain). Germline CDR1 reads SQVTM; CDR2 reads ANQGSEA. CDR3 length: 13 residues. The germline V and J ends were trimmed by 7 bases and 0 bases, with 13 bases remaining between them. This record comes from a study of blood T cell repertoires in COVID-19. For the study at large: Researchers got acute and convalescent COVID-19 samples from the United States, Italy and Spain. PBMCs, B-cell-depleted T cells, or T cells were the source of the cDNA or gDNA that made up the material.

In the source study's methods: Amplifying reference gene primers gave estimates of nucleated cell counts. Measured with immunoSEQ multiplex PCR; TCRdb has only the in-frame clones, and not every one. That table is the source of V, J and clone size, and D and trimming were worked out from the DNA. This table holds approximately 140,000 clones, approximately 90% found once. V gene TRBV29-1 combines with J gene TRBJ2-7, with D possibly matching TRBD2 (5 bases). The sequence came from a human donor in a cohort sampled during active COVID-19. Sequencing was carried out using peripheral blood. This chain's CDR3 is CSASAGSSYEQYF. CDR3 DNA sequence: TGCAGCGCATCCGCGGGTAGCTCCTACGAGCAGTACTTC.